The present TCR beta chain was sequenced within a study of a mutant IDH1 vaccine in newly diagnosed glioma. Study as a whole: Vaccination followed radiotherapy alone by 4-6 weeks, or accompanied temozolomide cycles.

Time point denoted: week 23, last vaccination. A single vaccine dose contained 300 ug of mutant IDH1 20-mer peptide, and topical imiquimod was used with it. Each donor presented with a new WHO grade 3 or 4 astrocytoma that tested IDH1-mutant and showed ATRX loss. Comments on this clone: The antigen is not known.

Findings and caveats of the study: Pseudoprogression seemed unrelated to changes in top peripheral T cell clonotypes.

The protocol was immunoSEQ multiplex PCR, while the TCRdb copy is restricted to in-frame clones and leaves out a portion. This table holds 70,000 to 95,000 clones, 75% to 90% found once. The input for sequencing was PBMCs, taken from a glioma patient whose treatment included an IDH1 peptide vaccine. This TCR derives from a woman aged 50 to 60 with glioma.

The CDR3 reads CSVGGDTYEQYF. The CDR3 region has the DNA TGCAGCGTTGGGGGGGATACCTACGAGCAGTACTTC. This rearrangement joins TRBV29-1 to TRBJ2-7, with D maybe TRBD2 (6 bases). V lost 4 bases, J lost 2 bases, and 9 bases lay in between. Germline V gene data show CDR1 as SQVTM and CDR2 as ANQGSEA. The CDR3 is 12 residues long.